This T cell receptor (beta chain) appears in the sequencing data of a study of blood T cells in healthy people across ages. Whole-study findings and limits: CMV infection status of these donors was not known. A roughly linear fall in TCR beta diversity per million T cells was seen with increasing age. Long-lived donors had more naive CD4+ cells and higher diversity than aged donors.

Next came a second PCR, run for about 7 to 12 cycles, which used a sample-barcoded 5' primer along with a J-beta primer mix. TCRdb ran MiXCR on the 5' RACE reads and lists one entry per CDR3 protein. The data show more than 800,000 distinct CDR3 sequences, 29% seen once. This clonotype was counted between two and nine times. Its antigen is undetermined. The study recruited healthy Caucasian donors from Russia who were aged about 6 to 95. The receptor comes from a woman older than 75 in good health. Source material: blood.

The DNA for the CDR3 is TGCAGTGCTAGAGTCGCGGGCGGCGAGCAGTACTTC. Its protein is CSARVAGGEQYF. The V gene is TRBV20-1, the J gene TRBJ2-7, with a tentative D call TRBD2 (5 bases). V lost 1 base to trimming and J lost 6 bases, with 10 bases between them. This CDR3 has 12 amino acids. Germline V gives CDR1 DFQATT, CDR2 SNEGSKA (reference sequence).